Listed here are 20 T cell receptor beta chains from one sample, sequenced in a study of OX40 agonist ivuxolimab in advanced cancers. Generated by immunoSEQ multiplex PCR, the TCRdb table keeps only in-frame clones and is missing some. The sample includes about 19,000 clones, nearly 85% seen only once; the top ten take 53%. The sample in question was CD4+ or CD8+ T cells sorted from blood, obtained in a trial of the OX40 agonist ivuxolimab. These TCRs come from an adult with an advanced solid tumor such as melanoma, head and neck, liver or kidney cancer.

The V call is TRBV29-1, the J call TRBJ1-1; D ambiguous. Between the trimmed V and J ends, which lost 6 bases and 2 bases, there was a span of 10 bases. The length of the CDR3 is 12 residues. CDR1 SQVTM and CDR2 ANQGSEA come from the germline V gene. The CDR3 loop reads CSVRYGNTEAFF. CDR3 coding DNA: TGCAGCGTAAGGTATGGAAACACTGAAGCTTTCTTT.

The table lists this clone with a few counts. The rearrangement joins TRBV15 to TRBJ1-1, with unresolved D. The CDR3 contains 13 residues. Between the trimmed V and J ends, which lost 8 bases and 0 bases, there was a span of 10 bases. CDR1 is LNHNV and CDR2 is YYDKDF in the germline V gene (reference sequence). The CDR3 sequence: CATADLMNTEAFF. DNA of the CDR3: TGTGCCACCGCCGACCTCATGAACACTGAAGCTTTCTTT.

The chain links TRBV7-9 to TRBJ2-3, with 12 bases matching TRBD2. The CDR3 runs 17 residues. Germline V gene data show CDR1 as SEHNR and CDR2 as FQNEAQ (reference sequence). Losses at the gene ends were 10 bases for V and 0 bases for J; bases not matched to a gene: 11. The DNA of the CDR3 is TGTGCCACCCCAACTAGCGGGGGGTCCACTAGCACAGATACGCAGTATTTT. Residues: CATPTSGGSTSTDTQYF.

V is TRBV11-2 and J is TRBJ1-1, with no clear D. Germline CDR1 reads SGHAT; CDR2 reads FQNNGV. V was cut by 5 bases and J by 7 bases, with 17 bases left in between. The CDR3 runs 14 residues. CDR3 bases: TGTGCCAGCAGCCCACCTTATATGAGAGGTGAAGCTTTCTTT. It yields the protein CASSPPYMRGEAFF.

This sequence joins TRBV7-9 and TRBJ2-1; TRBD2 matches at 11 bases. The CDR3 is 16 residues long. Germline trimming cut 2 bases from V and 4 bases from J; bases unmatched to any gene: 4. Germline lookup yields CDR1 SEHNR and CDR2 FQNEAQ (reference sequence). The CDR3 DNA reads TGTGCCAGCAGCTTAATGGGACTAGCGGAATACAATGAGCAGTTCTTC. Its protein product is CASSLMGLAEYNEQFF.

CDR3 residues: CSVEPGTGPSGNTIYF. In DNA form, the CDR3 reads TGCAGCGTTGAGCCCGGGACAGGCCCCTCTGGAAACACCATATATTTT. The V gene is TRBV29-1, the J gene TRBJ1-3; 8 positions agree with TRBD1. V lost 3 bases to trimming and J lost 0 bases; unmatched junction nucleotides: 7. Per germline, CDR1 SQVTM and CDR2 ANQGSEA. This CDR3 comprises 16 residues. Full variable domain (outside the CDR3, taken from reference TRBV29-1 and TRBJ1-3): SAVISQKPSRDICQRGTSLTIQCQVDSQVTMMFWYRQQPGQSLTLIATANQGSEATYESGFVIDKFPISRPNLTFSTLTVSNMSPEDSSIYLCSVEPGTGPSGNTIYFGEGSWLTVV.

The chain carries TRBV7-9 and TRBJ2-7; 7 nucleotides match TRBD2. J gave up 5 bases and V 4 bases, and 11 bases lay outside the gene matches. Germline CDR1 SEHNR, CDR2 FQNEAQ (reference sequence). The CDR3 runs to 15 residues. The CDR3 DNA reads TGTGCCAGCAGCTCCAGCGGGGTGAGTTGGAACGAGCAGTACTTC. Translated, it gives CASSSSGVSWNEQYF.

The rearrangement links TRBV7-2 to TRBJ1-6; TRBD1 is a possible D gene (6 bases). CDR1 and CDR2 (germline): SGHTA, FQGNSA. V gave up 2 bases and J gave up 2 bases, with 13 bases separating them. The CDR3 contains 17 residues. CDR3 bases: TGTGCCAGCAGCTTATTAGCGGGGGCTACCTATAATTCACCCCTCCACTTT. It encodes CASSLLAGATYNSPLHF.

This clone showed up just once. J is TRBJ2-1 and V is TRBV19; possible D gene TRBD1, 5 bases. This CDR3 region has 15 residues. Trimming removed 1 base at V and 7 bases at J, with 14 bases between. The germline CDR1 and CDR2 sequences are LNHDA and SQIVND (reference sequence). The CDR3 DNA is TGTGCCAGTAGTATAGGTGGGGCCGGAATAAATGAGCAGTTCTTC. Translation: CASSIGGAGINEQFF.

Worth noting for this clone: Other DNA sequences in the sample encode the same CDR3. The chain combines TRBV27 with TRBJ1-5, with D unclear. V dropped 3 bases and J dropped 1 base, with 4 bases sitting between them. The CDR3 runs to 13 residues. Per germline, CDR1 MNHEY and CDR2 SMNVEV (reference sequence). The CDR3, as DNA: TGTGCCAGCAGTTTGGGCAGCAATCAGCCCCAGCATTTT. Translated, it gives CASSLGSNQPQHF.

The chain recombines TRBV7-8 with TRBJ2-7, with D possibly TRBD2 on 5 matching bases. The V end lost 5 bases, the J end lost 3 bases, and 20 bases lay between the germline ends. This CDR3 has 16 residues. CDR1 and CDR2 (germline): SGHVS, FQNEAQ. This CDR3 is CASSPLGSVRLYEQYF. CDR3 DNA: TGTGCCAGCAGCCCACTAGGGTCGGTGAGGCTCTACGAGCAGTACTTC.

V gene TRBV11-2 combines with J gene TRBJ2-5; no definite D call. The CDR3 runs 14 residues. Trimming shortened V by 4 bases and J by 5 bases, and 14 bases separated the two germline ends. CDR1 and CDR2 (germline): SGHAT, FQNNGV. The CDR3, as DNA: TGTGCCAGCAGCTCCGTTGAGGAGTTTGAGACCCAGTACTTC. Its translation is CASSSVEEFETQYF.

J is TRBJ2-5 and V is TRBV2; perhaps TRBD2 as D (6 bases). The V end was cut by 4 bases, the J end by 5 bases, with 17 bases between. The CDR3 totals 15 residues. Germline loops: CDR1 SNHLY, CDR2 FYNNEI. The CDR3 here is CASSVRGVASETQYF. In DNA, the CDR3 is TGTGCCAGCAGTGTCCGCGGGGTAGCGAGCGAGACCCAGTACTTC.

The chain is built from TRBV19 and TRBJ2-1, with D unresolved. Trimming took off 5 bases at V and 7 bases at J, with 12 bases between the two ends. Germline CDR1 and CDR2: LNHDA and SQIVND (reference sequence). The CDR3 sequence is 13 residues long. The CDR3 bases are TGTGCCAGTAGTGACTCACCCGGGAATGAGCAGTTCTTC. The encoded protein is CASSDSPGNEQFF.

The V gene is TRBV28, the J gene TRBJ1-1, with D unresolved. The germline V and J ends were trimmed by 6 bases and 2 bases, with 4 bases remaining between them. The germline V gene encodes CDR1 MDHEN and CDR2 SYDVKM. CDR3 length: 11 amino acids. The CDR3 DNA is TGTGCCAGCAGGCTTAACACTGAAGCTTTCTTT. Protein: CASRLNTEAFF.

The rearrangement links TRBV10-2 to TRBJ2-2; 10 nucleotides agree with TRBD2. Germline V gene sequence: CDR1 WSHSY, CDR2 SAAADI. The CDR3 contains 14 residues. J gave up 3 bases and V 8 bases, and 3 bases lay outside the gene matches. The CDR3 sequence: CASERGGDTGELFF. The CDR3 coding sequence is TGCGCCAGCGAGCGGGGGGGCGACACCGGGGAGCTGTTTTTT.

The chain combines TRBV5-6 with TRBJ2-3, with D perhaps being TRBD1 or TRBD2 (6 bases each). In germline, CDR1 is SGHDT, CDR2 YYEEEE. V gave up 4 bases and J gave up 6 bases, with 21 bases separating them. The CDR3 extends over 16 amino acids. The CDR3 sequence: CASSHELRGPKDTQYF. CDR3 nucleotide sequence: TGTGCCAGCAGCCACGAGCTCCGGGGGCCCAAGGATACGCAGTATTTT.

This chain connects TRBV12-5 to TRBJ1-1; no clear D. The CDR3 runs to 13 residues. Germline V gene sequence: CDR1 LGHNT, CDR2 FRNRAP. Trimming took 3 bases from V and 0 from J, leaving 5 bases between them. The CDR3, as DNA: TGTGCTAGTGGTTTTTTGGTGAACACTGAAGCTTTCTTT. Amino acid sequence: CASGFLVNTEAFF.

The V and J genes are TRBV13 and TRBJ2-5; the match to TRBD2 covers 8 bases. The germline CDR1 and CDR2 sequences are PRHDT and FYEKMQ (reference sequence). The V and J ends lost 5 bases and 0 bases, in that order; junction bases with no gene match: 11. This CDR3 is built from 17 residues. CDR3 bases: TGTGCCAGCAGCCCGGGACTAGGGGACCAGTACCAAGAGACCCAGTACTTC. Amino acids: CASSPGLGDQYQETQYF.

The chain carries TRBV15 and TRBJ2-7; D might be TRBD1 (5 bases). Deletions cut 1 base from V and 3 bases from J, with 10 bases between. The CDR3 has 14 amino acids. Germline V gives CDR1 LNHNV, CDR2 YYDKDF (reference sequence). This CDR3 is CATSRGTQNYEQYF. The CDR3 DNA follows: TGTGCCACCAGCAGAGGGACACAAAACTACGAGCAGTACTTC. The whole variable domain, filled in from reference TRBV15 and TRBJ2-7, reads DAMVIQNPRYQVTQFGKPVTLSCSQTLNHNVMYWYQQKSSQAPKLLFHYYDKDFNNEADTPDNFQSRRPNTSFCFLDIRSPGLGDTAMYLCATSRGTQNYEQYFGPGTRLTVT.